These T cell receptor beta chains were read from a single sample in a study of blood T cells in healthy people across ages. TCRdb itself ran the 5' RACE reads through MiXCR, one entry per CDR3 protein. The sample holds approximately 680,000 distinct CDR3 sequences, less than 40% seen once. Material: blood. Receptors were obtained from a woman of 80 years or more in good health. The CDR3 runs from the conserved cysteine through the conserved F or W. Fields, in order: D gene, clone size, V gene, J gene, CDR3 DNA, CDR3 protein. The D gene is left open where the match is weak. Only some rows state a clone size, as once, few, many or a class for expanded clones.

TRBD1,many,TRBV9,TRBJ2-3,TGTGCCAGCAGCATTGGGACAGGTGGGGATACGCAGTATTTT,CASSIGTGGDTQYF
NA,many,TRBV20-1,TRBJ2-3,TGCAGTGCTAGACTGGCTAAACAGGGATCAGATACGCAGTATTTT,CSARLAKQGSDTQYF
TRBD2,many,TRBV20-1,TRBJ2-1,TGCAGTGCCACTTCTCTAGCGGGGGGGAACTACAATGAGCAGTTCTTC,CSATSLAGGNYNEQFF
NA,many,TRBV5-1,TRBJ2-1,TGCGCCAGCAGCTCGGTGGGGAAGGGTGAGCAGTTCTTC,CASSSVGKGEQFF
TRBD1,once,TRBV28,TRBJ2-3,TGTGCCGGCAGTTCCGGGACAGGGATCACAGATACGCAGTATTTT,CAGSSGTGITDTQYF
TRBD1,many,TRBV5-6,TRBJ2-1,TGTGCCAGCAGCTTGGGTAGGACAGGGGGCGGCTACAATGAGCAGTTCTTC,CASSLGRTGGGYNEQFF
NA,many,TRBV7-2,TRBJ1-4,TGTGCCAGCAGCTTAGACGGCAGGGGTGATGAAAAACTGTTTTTT,CASSLDGRGDEKLFF
NA,many,TRBV6-1,TRBJ1-5,TGTGCCAGCACTATCCGACCCTATGATCAGCCCCAGCATTTT,CASTIRPYDQPQHF
TRBD1,many,TRBV5-1,TRBJ2-7,TGCGCCAGCAGCTTGAGAGGACAGGGCCCCCTCTTAACCTACGAGCAGTACTTC,CASSLRGQGPLLTYEQYF
NA,NA,TRBV7-2,TRBJ1-1,TGTGCCAGCAGCTACATGAGGGGCAGGGGAGGTACTGAAGCTTTCTTT,CASSYMRGRGGTEAFF
NA,many,TRBV20-1,TRBJ2-7,TGCAGTGCTAGGGTTCAGGACTACGAGCAGTACTTC,CSARVQDYEQYF
NA,many,TRBV9,TRBJ2-5,TGTGCCAGCAGCGTTCGGGACTTCCAAGAGACCCAGTACTTC,CASSVRDFQETQYF
TRBD1,many,TRBV5-1,TRBJ2-5,TGCGCCAGCAGTGTTGGGACAGGACAAGAGACCCAGTACTTC,CASSVGTGQETQYF
NA,many,TRBV2,TRBJ2-5,TGTGCCAGCAAAGTAACGGTGACGGAGACCCAGTACTTC,CASKVTVTETQYF
TRBD2,once,TRBV7-2,TRBJ2-7,TGTGCCAGCAGGGGAGGGCCCTCCGAGCAGTACTTC,CASRGGPSEQYF
TRBD1,many,TRBV12-3/TRBV12-4,TRBJ2-7,TGTGCCAGCAGTTTAGCGGGGGGACAGGGCTACGAGCAGTACTTC,CASSLAGGQGYEQYF
TRBD2,once,TRBV20-1,TRBJ2-7,TGCAGTGTTCAAGGGACTAGCGGCTCCTACGAGCAGTACTTC,CSVQGTSGSYEQYF
NA,many,TRBV27,TRBJ2-7,TGTGCCAGCAGGCAGGGTTCCCACGAGCAGTACTTC,CASRQGSHEQYF
TRBD1,many,TRBV12-3/TRBV12-4,TRBJ2-3,TGTGCCAGCAGTTTAGTGCCCCCAGGGGGCTTGAATACGCAGTATTTT,CASSLVPPGGLNTQYF
NA,many,TRBV4-3,TRBJ1-2,TGCGCCAGCAGCCCCCGGTTGGGAGTTAACTATGGCTACACCTTC,CASSPRLGVNYGYTF
NA,many,TRBV7-2,TRBJ2-7,TGTGCCAGCAGCTTAGTAGGCTTCACCTACGAGCAGTACTTC,CASSLVGFTYEQYF